Listed below are T cell receptor beta chains from one sample, sequenced in a study of T-cell reconstitution after alpha-beta-depleted transplantation in children. In TCRdb, the PCR reads were re-called with MiXCR into one record per CDR3 protein. The data show around 300,000 distinct CDR3 sequences, 23% seen once. The sequencing used PBMCs, mostly from graft donor cells, collected 180 days after TCRalphabeta/CD19-depleted stem cell transplant. The receptors stem from a male patient between 5 and 17 years old who had a stem cell transplant for acute lymphoblastic leukemia, so the T cells may come from the graft donor. Both conserved end residues are part of each CDR3. D genes are given only for firm matches. Not all rows give a size; the values are once, few, many and, for expanded clones, a class.

TRBD1,TRBJ2-5,TRBV7-2,few,TGTGCCAGCAGATACACAGGGGGTGGGGAGACCCAGTACTTC,CASRYTGGGETQYF
NA,TRBJ1-4,TRBV10-2,many,TGCGCCAGCAGACGGAGTAATGAAAAACTGTTTTTT,CASRRSNEKLFF
NA,TRBJ2-7,TRBV11-3,few,TGTGCCAGCTTCACCCTTTGCGGAGGAACCTACGAGCAGTACTTC,CASFTLCGGTYEQYF
TRBD2,TRBJ2-1,TRBV6-1,few,TGTGCCAGCAGTAGGACTAGCGGGGCCAGGGGGAATGAGCAGTTCTTC,CASSRTSGARGNEQFF
NA,TRBJ2-1,TRBV4-1,NA,TGCGCCAGCAGCCATTACGGGATCCCACCAGGGGAGCAGTTCTTC,CASSHYGIPPGEQFF
NA,TRBJ2-5,TRBV5-6,NA,TGTGCCAGCAGCTTTGACAGGTCCTGGGGTACCCAGTACTTC,CASSFDRSWGTQYF
NA,TRBJ2-7,TRBV19,NA,TGTGCCAGTAGCCTTACAAACTCCTACGAGCAGTACTTC,CASSLTNSYEQYF
TRBD2,TRBJ2-7,TRBV11-2,few,TGTGCCAGCAGCTTACGGATCCGGACTAGCGGGAGAGAACTCCACGAGCAGTACTTC,CASSLRIRTSGRELHEQYF
TRBD1,TRBJ2-4,TRBV7-3,NA,TGTGCCAGCAGCCCCCGGGACAGAGGCCTCAATATAGCCAAAAACATTCAGTACTTC,CASSPRDRGLNIAKNIQYF
TRBD2,TRBJ2-3,TRBV28,few,TGTGCCAGCAGTTTTGGCGGGAGATTAGATACGCAGTATTTT,CASSFGGRLDTQYF
NA,TRBJ2-5,TRBV2,NA,TGTGCCAGCACGGGGAGGCCCAACGGGGAGACCCAGTACTTC,CASTGRPNGETQYF
TRBD2,TRBJ2-2,TRBV7-8,NA,TGTGCCAGCAGCTTAGGACTAGCGGGAGAAACCGGGGAGCTGTTTTTT,CASSLGLAGETGELFF
TRBD1,TRBJ2-7,TRBV6-5,NA,TGTGCCAGCAGTTACTTGGACAGGGGGCCGGGGGAGCAGTACTTC,CASSYLDRGPGEQYF
NA,TRBJ2-7,TRBV21-1,few,TGTGCCAGCAGCGCGGGACTAGCGGGAAGTTCCCCCTTCTACGAGCAGTACTTC,CASSAGLAGSSPFYEQYF
TRBD1,TRBJ2-5,TRBV6-5,NA,TGTGCCAGCAGTTTGGACAGGCACTCCCAAGAGACCCAGTACTTC,CASSLDRHSQETQYF
NA,TRBJ2-5,TRBV7-2,NA,TGTGCCAGCAGCTTAGAAGAAGGCGAGGAAGAGACCCAGTACTTC,CASSLEEGEEETQYF